This T cell receptor beta chain was profiled in a study of T cell responses to AZD1222 COVID-19 vaccine. Study findings and constraints: Nearly half of unique spike-specific TCRs reportedly avoided B.1.351 and B.1.1.7 mutated regions. Clonal diversity may have been underestimated in mostly white British donors. CD4 TCRs linked to vaccination spanned spike, dominating at 160-218 and 743-854. Increased Spike-specific TCR breadth and depth were observed after two AZD1222 doses.

This CDR3 contains 14 residues. V was pared by 3 bases and J by 8 bases, with 7 bases of the junction left unmatched. Germline V gene data show CDR1 as LNHDA and CDR2 as SQIVND (reference sequence). Here immunoSEQ multiplex PCR was the method, and the copy in TCRdb shows in-frame clones only, minus some. The data contain 100,000 to 150,000 clones, approximately 92% of them singletons. Comments on this clone: Its antigen is unidentified.

The specimen was peripheral blood, collected on day 0 of AZD1222 vaccination. The chain couples TRBV19 to TRBJ2-1, with 7 bases that match TRBD2. This receptor was obtained from an adult in good health. The CDR3 sequence is CASSIWGGGDEQFF. CDR3 nucleotide sequence: TGTGCCAGTAGTATTTGGGGGGGAGGGGATGAGCAGTTCTTC.